The clone carrying this TCR beta chain was seen repeatedly, ten times or more. Antigen: not known. The sample originates from a study of Graves' ophthalmopathy and Graves' hyperthyroidism. Findings of the study overall: Most expanded clonotypes from thyroid (those above 0.001 frequency) were also found in blood. Ophthalmopathy progression prediction by the model yielded a sensitivity of 70.59% and a specificity of 72.22%.

Exclusion applied to patients with other autoimmune diseases, uncontrolled infections, pregnancy or lactation. Amplifying from RNA transcripts, the study obtained TCR beta CDR3 regions. Investigators did first-round RT-PCR with HTBI primers, then second-round multiplex PCR. TCRdb reanalysed the multiplex PCR reads using MiXCR and keeps one entry per CDR3 protein. The table shows some 350,000 distinct CDR3 sequences, with about a sixth occurring only once. Sequenced material: peripheral blood. The clonotype was recovered from an adult woman with stable Graves' hyperthyroidism.

The CDR3 DNA sequence: TGTGCCAGCAGCCCTACCTACGAGCAGTACTTC. As protein: CASSPTYEQYF. The chain is built from TRBV7-2 and TRBJ2-7; D call uncertain. Trimming left V 5 bases short and J 2 bases short, with 4 bases between. Germline CDR1 reads SGHTA; CDR2 reads FQGNSA. This CDR3 contains 11 residues.